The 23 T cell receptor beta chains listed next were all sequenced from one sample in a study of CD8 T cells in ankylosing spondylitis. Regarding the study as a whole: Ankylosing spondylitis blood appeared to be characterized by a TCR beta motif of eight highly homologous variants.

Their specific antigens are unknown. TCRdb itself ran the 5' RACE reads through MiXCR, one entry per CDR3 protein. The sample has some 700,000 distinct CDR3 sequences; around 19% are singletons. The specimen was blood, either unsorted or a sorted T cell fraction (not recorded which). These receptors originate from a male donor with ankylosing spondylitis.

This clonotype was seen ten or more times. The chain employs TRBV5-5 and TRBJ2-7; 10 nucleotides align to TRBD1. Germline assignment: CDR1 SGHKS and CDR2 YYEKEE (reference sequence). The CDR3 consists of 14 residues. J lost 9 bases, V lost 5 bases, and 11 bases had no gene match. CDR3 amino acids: CASSSPGQGSGQYF. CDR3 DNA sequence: TGTGCCAGCAGTTCCCCGGGACAGGGGAGCGGGCAGTACTTC. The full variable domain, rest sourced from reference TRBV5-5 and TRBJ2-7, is DAGVTQSPTHLIKTRGQQVTLRCSPISGHKSVSWYQQVLGQGPQFIFQYYEKEERGRGNFPDRFSARQFPNYSSELNVNALLLGDSALYLCASSSPGQGSGQYFGPGTRLTVT.

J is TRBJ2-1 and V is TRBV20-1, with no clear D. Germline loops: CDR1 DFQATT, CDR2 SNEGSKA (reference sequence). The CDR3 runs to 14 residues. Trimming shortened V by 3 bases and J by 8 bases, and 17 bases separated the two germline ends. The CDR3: CSASGGGQADEQFF. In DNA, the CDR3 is TGCAGTGCTAGCGGCGGCGGCCAGGCGGATGAGCAGTTCTTC.

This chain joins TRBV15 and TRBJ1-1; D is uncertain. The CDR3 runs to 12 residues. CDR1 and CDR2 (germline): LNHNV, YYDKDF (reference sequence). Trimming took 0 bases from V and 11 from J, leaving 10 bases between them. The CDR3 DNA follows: TGTGCCACCAGCAGAGATGACCGGTGGGCTTTCTTT. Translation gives CATSRDDRWAFF.

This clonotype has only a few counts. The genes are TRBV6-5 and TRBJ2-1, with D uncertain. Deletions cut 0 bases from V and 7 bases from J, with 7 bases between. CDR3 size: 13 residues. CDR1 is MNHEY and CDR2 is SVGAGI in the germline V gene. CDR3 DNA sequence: TGTGCCAGCAGTTACTCGCTTAGTAATGAGCAGTTCTTC. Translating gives CASSYSLSNEQFF.

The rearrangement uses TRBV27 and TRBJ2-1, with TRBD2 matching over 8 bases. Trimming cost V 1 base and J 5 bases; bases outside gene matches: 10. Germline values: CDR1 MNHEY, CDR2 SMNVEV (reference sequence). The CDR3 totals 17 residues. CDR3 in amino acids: CASSLFGGRPGDNEQFF. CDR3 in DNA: TGTGCCAGCAGTTTATTTGGCGGGAGGCCGGGGGACAATGAGCAGTTCTTC.

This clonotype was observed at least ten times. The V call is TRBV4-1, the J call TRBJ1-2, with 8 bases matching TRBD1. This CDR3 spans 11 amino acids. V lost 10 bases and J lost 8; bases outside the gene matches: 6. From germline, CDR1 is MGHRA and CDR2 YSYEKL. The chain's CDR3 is CATRQGMGYTF. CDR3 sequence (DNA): TGCGCCACCAGACAGGGGATGGGCTACACCTTC.

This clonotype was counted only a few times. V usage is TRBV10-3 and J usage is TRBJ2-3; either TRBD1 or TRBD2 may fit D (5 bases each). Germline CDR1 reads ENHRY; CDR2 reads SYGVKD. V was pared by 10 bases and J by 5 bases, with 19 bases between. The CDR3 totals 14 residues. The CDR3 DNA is TGTGCCACCATGGATGGGGGACGTGGAGATACGCAGTATTTT. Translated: CATMDGGRGDTQYF.

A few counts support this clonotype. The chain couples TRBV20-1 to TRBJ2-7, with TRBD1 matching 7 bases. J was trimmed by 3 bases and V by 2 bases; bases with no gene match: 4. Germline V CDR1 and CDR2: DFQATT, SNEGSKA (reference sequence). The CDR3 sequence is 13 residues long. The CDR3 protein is CSARPRGSYEQYF. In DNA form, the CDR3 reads TGCAGTGCTAGACCCAGGGGGAGCTACGAGCAGTACTTC.

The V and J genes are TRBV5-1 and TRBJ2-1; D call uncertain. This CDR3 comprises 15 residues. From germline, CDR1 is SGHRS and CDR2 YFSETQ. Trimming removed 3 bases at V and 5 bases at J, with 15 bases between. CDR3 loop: CASSSFDGSNNEQFF. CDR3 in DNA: TGCGCCAGCAGCTCATTCGACGGATCCAACAATGAGCAGTTCTTC.

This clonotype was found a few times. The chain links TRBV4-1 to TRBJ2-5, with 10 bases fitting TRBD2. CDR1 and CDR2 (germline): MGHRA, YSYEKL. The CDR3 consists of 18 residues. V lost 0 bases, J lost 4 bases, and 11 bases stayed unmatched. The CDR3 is CASSQEITSSGGAETQYF. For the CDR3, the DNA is TGCGCCAGCAGCCAAGAGATTACTTCTAGCGGGGGTGCAGAGACCCAGTACTTC.

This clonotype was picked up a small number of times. CDR3 sequence reads: CAISDTGLHYNEQFF. CDR3 in DNA: TGTGCCATCAGTGACACGGGACTACATTACAATGAGCAGTTCTTC. This sequence joins TRBV10-3 and TRBJ2-1, with 7 bases fitting TRBD2. Germline CDR1 reads ENHRY; CDR2 reads SYGVKD. V shed 3 bases, J shed 4 bases, and the junction held 6 bases outside the gene matches. This CDR3 has 15 amino acids.

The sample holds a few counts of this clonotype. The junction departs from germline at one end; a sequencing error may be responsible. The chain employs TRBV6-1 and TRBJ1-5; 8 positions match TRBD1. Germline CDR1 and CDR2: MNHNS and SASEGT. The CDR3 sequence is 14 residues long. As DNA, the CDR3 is TGTGCCAGCAGGGAAGGACAGGGTGATCAGCCCCAGCATTTT. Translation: CASREGQGDQPQHF.

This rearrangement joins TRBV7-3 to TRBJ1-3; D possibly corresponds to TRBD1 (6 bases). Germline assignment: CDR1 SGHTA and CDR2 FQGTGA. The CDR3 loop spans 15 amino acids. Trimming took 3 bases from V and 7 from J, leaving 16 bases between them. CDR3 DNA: TGTGCCAGCAGCTTTCCGGGGGGCGAGGGGAACACCATATATTTT. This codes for CASSFPGGEGNTIYF.

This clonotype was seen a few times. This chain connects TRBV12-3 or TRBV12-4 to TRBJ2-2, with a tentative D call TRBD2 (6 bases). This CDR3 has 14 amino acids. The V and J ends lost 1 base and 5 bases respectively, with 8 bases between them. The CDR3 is CASSLVGTTGELFF. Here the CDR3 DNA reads TGTGCCAGCAGTTTAGTCGGGACTACCGGGGAGCTGTTTTTT.

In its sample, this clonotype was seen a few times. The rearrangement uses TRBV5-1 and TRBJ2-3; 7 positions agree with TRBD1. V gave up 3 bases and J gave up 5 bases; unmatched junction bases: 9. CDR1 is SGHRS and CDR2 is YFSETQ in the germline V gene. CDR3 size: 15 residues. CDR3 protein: CASSSTGDVIDTQYF. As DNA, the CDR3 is TGCGCCAGCAGCTCCACAGGGGACGTCATAGATACGCAGTATTTT.

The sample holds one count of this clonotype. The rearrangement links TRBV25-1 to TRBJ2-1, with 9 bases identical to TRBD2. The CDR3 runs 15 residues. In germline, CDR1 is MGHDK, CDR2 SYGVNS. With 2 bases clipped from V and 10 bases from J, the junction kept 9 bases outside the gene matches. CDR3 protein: CASSESQRGAAEQFF. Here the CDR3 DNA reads TGTGCCAGCAGTGAAAGCCAGCGGGGGGCCGCGGAGCAGTTCTTC.

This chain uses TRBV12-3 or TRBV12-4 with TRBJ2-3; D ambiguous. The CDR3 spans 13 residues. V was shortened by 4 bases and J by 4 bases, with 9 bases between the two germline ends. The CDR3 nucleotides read TGTGCCAGCAGTTCCGCTGAGGCAGATACGCAGTATTTT. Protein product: CASSSAEADTQYF.

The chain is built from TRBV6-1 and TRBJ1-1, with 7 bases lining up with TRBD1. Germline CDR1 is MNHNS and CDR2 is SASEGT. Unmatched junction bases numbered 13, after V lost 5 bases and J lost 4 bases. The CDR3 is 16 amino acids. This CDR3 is CASSLGGPARSTEAFF. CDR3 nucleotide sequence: TGTGCCAGCAGTCTAGGGGGCCCGGCAAGAAGCACTGAAGCTTTCTTT.

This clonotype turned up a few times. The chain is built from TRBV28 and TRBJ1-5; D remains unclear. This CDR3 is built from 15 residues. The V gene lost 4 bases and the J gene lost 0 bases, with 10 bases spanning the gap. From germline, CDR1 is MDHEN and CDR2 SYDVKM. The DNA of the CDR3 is TGTGCCAGCAGTTCTTTTCAATATAGCAATCAGCCCCAGCATTTT. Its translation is CASSSFQYSNQPQHF. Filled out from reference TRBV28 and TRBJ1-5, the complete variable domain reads DVKVTQSSRYLVKRTGEKVFLECVQDMDHENMFWYRQDPGLGLRLIYFSYDVKMKEKGDIPEGYSVSREKKERFSLILESASTNQTSMYLCASSSFQYSNQPQHFGDGTRLSIL.

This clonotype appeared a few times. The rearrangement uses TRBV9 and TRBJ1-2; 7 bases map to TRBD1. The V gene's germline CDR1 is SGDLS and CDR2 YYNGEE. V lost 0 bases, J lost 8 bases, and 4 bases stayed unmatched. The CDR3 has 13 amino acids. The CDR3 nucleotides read TGTGCCAGCAGCGTAGGACAGGGTGGCGGCTACACCTTC. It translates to CASSVGQGGGYTF. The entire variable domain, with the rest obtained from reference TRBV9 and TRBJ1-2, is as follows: DSGVTQTPKHLITATGQRVTLRCSPRSGDLSVYWYQQSLDQGLQFLIQYYNGEERAKGNILERFSAQQFPDLHSELNLSSLELGDSALYFCASSVGQGGGYTFGSGTRLTVV.

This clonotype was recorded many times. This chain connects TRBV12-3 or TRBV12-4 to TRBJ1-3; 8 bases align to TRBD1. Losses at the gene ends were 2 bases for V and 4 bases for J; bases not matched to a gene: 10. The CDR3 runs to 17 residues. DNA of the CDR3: TGTGCCAGCAGTTTAAGGGTGACAGGGGTCGCGGGAAACACCATATATTTT. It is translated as CASSLRVTGVAGNTIYF.

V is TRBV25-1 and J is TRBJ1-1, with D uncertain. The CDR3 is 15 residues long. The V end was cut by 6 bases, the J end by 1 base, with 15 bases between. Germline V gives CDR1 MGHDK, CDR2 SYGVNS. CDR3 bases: TGTGCCAGCAGGAAAGAAGGGAGTAGGAACACTGAAGCTTTCTTT. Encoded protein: CASRKEGSRNTEAFF.

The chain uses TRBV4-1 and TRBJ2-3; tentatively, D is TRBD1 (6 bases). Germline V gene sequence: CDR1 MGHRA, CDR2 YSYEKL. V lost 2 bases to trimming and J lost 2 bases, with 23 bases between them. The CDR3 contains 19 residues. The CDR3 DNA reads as TGCGCCAGCAGCCAACTTGGATGGGACAACCTAATGGACACAGATACGCAGTATTTT. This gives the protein CASSQLGWDNLMDTDTQYF.